These 27 T cell receptor beta chains were sequenced from one sample in a study of T cells after posttransplantation cyclophosphamide. Busulfan-fludarabine conditioning, marrow transplant, and cyclophosphamide on days +3 and +4 were administered. Clones were sequenced by immunoSEQ multiplex PCR, and TCRdb holds only the in-frame ones, with some missing. The repertoire has 15,000 to 20,000 clones, 85% to 95% of them found once; the top ten carry approximately 0.54%. The specimen was CD4+ T cells sorted from blood, collected after allogeneic stem cell transplant with posttransplant cyclophosphamide. Receptors were obtained from a male patient aged 60-70 years who received an allogeneic stem cell transplant from a related donor and was CMV-positive. The T cells may come from the graft donor.

The chain couples TRBV4-3 to TRBJ2-7; the match to TRBD2 covers 7 bases. The CDR3 has 14 residues. The germline CDR1 and CDR2 sequences are LGHNA and YSLEER. V was pared by 1 base and J by 0 bases, with 0 bases of the junction left unmatched. The CDR3 loop reads CASSQGLASYEQYF. CDR3 sequence (DNA): TGCGCCAGCAGCCAAGGACTAGCCTCCTACGAGCAGTACTTC.

This clone occurred a few times. The chain has TRBV18 and TRBJ2-3; maybe TRBD1 (6 bases). This CDR3 contains 14 residues. Deletions cut 2 bases from V and 4 bases from J, with 10 bases between. Germline V gives CDR1 KGHSH, CDR2 LQKENI. The CDR3 loop is CASSPNRVPDTQYF. The CDR3 DNA reads as TGTGCCAGCTCACCAAACAGGGTCCCAGATACGCAGTATTTT.

This rearrangement joins TRBV4-1 to TRBJ1-6, with D perhaps TRBD1 (5 bases). This CDR3 comprises 15 residues. CDR1 is MGHRA and CDR2 is YSYEKL in the germline V gene. Between the trimmed V and J ends, which lost 4 bases and 12 bases, there was a span of 19 bases. The DNA of the CDR3 is TGCGCCAGCAGCCCGACAGTTAGGGGCCAAAAACCCCTCCACTTT. It yields the protein CASSPTVRGQKPLHF.

CDR3: CASSLGTAYEQYF. CDR3 coding DNA: TGTGCCAGCAGCTTAGGGACAGCCTACGAGCAGTACTTC. The rearrangement links TRBV7-8 to TRBJ2-7; D may be TRBD1 (6 bases). The CDR3 totals 13 residues. Germline V lookup: CDR1 SGHVS, CDR2 FQNEAQ. Trimming left V 1 base short and J 2 bases short, with 6 bases between.

This clone was seen only once. This sequence joins TRBV7-9 and TRBJ1-4, with 9 bases aligning to TRBD1. The CDR3 loop spans 16 amino acids. Germline lookup yields CDR1 SEHNR and CDR2 FQNEAQ (reference sequence). Trimming at V came to 5 bases and at J to 3 bases, leaving 7 bases not matched to a gene. The CDR3 DNA sequence: TGTGCCAGCAGCCAATTACAGGGGGCGGCTAATGAAAAACTGTTTTTT. Its protein is CASSQLQGAANEKLFF.

The count of this clone is one. The chain employs TRBV9 and TRBJ2-1; 8 positions agree with TRBD2. The CDR3 totals 15 residues. The V gene end was trimmed by 0 bases and the J gene end by 5 bases; junction bases not matched to a gene: 4. The germline V gene encodes CDR1 SGDLS and CDR2 YYNGEE. CDR3 residues: CASSVDGGGHNEQFF. The DNA for the CDR3 is TGTGCCAGCAGCGTAGACGGGGGGGGCCACAATGAGCAGTTCTTC.

The CDR3 sequence: CASSLRPGADTGELFF. In DNA form, the CDR3 reads TGCGCCAGCAGCCTACGGCCTGGGGCTGACACCGGGGAGCTGTTTTTT. The V gene is TRBV5-1, the J gene TRBJ2-2; D is possibly TRBD1 (5 bases). Trimming pared 4 bases from V and 3 bases from J, leaving 16 bases between. Germline V gene sequence: CDR1 SGHRS, CDR2 YFSETQ. CDR3 size: 16 residues.

This chain links TRBV4-1 with TRBJ2-5; the match to TRBD2 covers 8 bases. The trim removed 2 bases at V and 4 bases at J, leaving 12 bases unmatched. This CDR3 is 17 amino acids long. The germline V gene encodes CDR1 MGHRA and CDR2 YSYEKL. This chain's CDR3 is CASSQPMGSGGGETQYF. The DNA of the CDR3 is TGCGCCAGCAGCCAACCTATGGGCAGCGGGGGCGGAGAGACCCAGTACTTC.

This clone was observed once. This sequence joins TRBV7-3 and TRBJ1-1, with D perhaps TRBD1 (6 bases). Germline V gene data show CDR1 as SGHTA and CDR2 as FQGTGA. V was pared by 7 bases and J by 3 bases, with 15 bases between. CDR3 size: 14 residues. CDR3 sequence reads: CASKGGGADTEAFF. The CDR3 DNA reads TGTGCCAGCAAGGGGGGGGGCGCGGACACTGAAGCTTTCTTT.

The chain joins TRBV2 to TRBJ2-7, with 10 bases identical to TRBD2. V trimming: 7 bases; J trimming: 5 bases; junction bases outside the gene matches: 5. This CDR3 spans 13 amino acids. Germline lookup yields CDR1 SNHLY and CDR2 FYNNEI. The CDR3 nucleotides read TGTGCCAGCACCTGGCTAGCGGGGGACGAGCAGTACTTC. Encoded protein: CASTWLAGDEQYF.

This chain links TRBV19 with TRBJ2-3; a possible D gene is TRBD1 (5 bases). The CDR3 spans 13 residues. CDR1 is LNHDA and CDR2 is SQIVND in the germline V gene (reference sequence). The V and J ends lost 5 bases and 3 bases respectively, with 9 bases between them. For the CDR3, the DNA is TGTGCCAGTAGTCTGCAGGGTACAGATACGCAGTATTTT. This gives the protein CASSLQGTDTQYF.

Here the CDR3 DNA reads TGTGCCAGCAGCTCCGGGGGACAGCACTACAATGAGCAGTTCTTC. Protein sequence: CASSSGGQHYNEQFF. The chain is built from TRBV7-2 and TRBJ2-1, with D perhaps matching TRBD1 (7 bases). Trimming cost V 4 bases and J 3 bases, with 13 bases left between them. CDR1 and CDR2 from the germline V gene are SGHTA and FQGNSA. This CDR3 has 15 residues.

As DNA, the CDR3 is TGCAGCGTTGAAGAATTAGGGGATGGCTACACCTTC. Protein: CSVEELGDGYTF. This chain links TRBV29-1 with TRBJ1-2; D is possibly TRBD1 (5 bases). The ends were cut back, 0 bases at V and 6 bases at J, with 8 bases in the middle. CDR1 is SQVTM, CDR2 ANQGSEA, per germline. CDR3 length: 12 residues.

V usage is TRBV2 and J usage is TRBJ1-1; possibly TRBD1 for D (5 bases). Germline V gives CDR1 SNHLY, CDR2 FYNNEI. The CDR3 covers 14 residues. Trimming pared 6 bases from V and 3 bases from J, leaving 14 bases between. The CDR3 DNA reads as TGTGCCAGCAGCGGGGGACGGGGGTACACTGAAGCTTTCTTT. Translated: CASSGGRGYTEAFF. Together with reference TRBV2 and TRBJ1-1, the CDR3 gives the full variable domain: EPEVTQTPSHQVTQMGQEVILRCVPISNHLYFYWYRQILGQKVEFLVSFYNNEISEKSEIFDDQFSVERPDGSNFTLKIRSTKLEDSAMYFCASSGGRGYTEAFFGQGTRLTVV.

This chain uses TRBV6-1 with TRBJ2-1; TRBD1 is a possible D gene (5 bases). Germline V gives CDR1 MNHNS, CDR2 SASEGT. Trimming cost V 7 bases and J 5 bases, with 15 bases left between them. The CDR3 runs 14 residues. The CDR3 DNA reads as TGTGCCAGCAATATCGTAGGGGTCCACAATGAGCAGTTCTTC. Its translation: CASNIVGVHNEQFF.

The CDR3 DNA reads as TGTGCCAGCAGTGCGTCGGGGGGGCGGGAGACCCAGTACTTC. Its protein product is CASSASGGRETQYF. The chain joins TRBV6-1 to TRBJ2-5, with 8 bases aligning to TRBD2. Germline CDR1 and CDR2: MNHNS and SASEGT. CDR3 length: 14 residues. J was trimmed by 5 bases and V by 4 bases; bases with no gene match: 6.

The chain uses TRBV6-4 and TRBJ2-1, with 15 nucleotides matching TRBD2. This CDR3 has 23 residues. The J segment lost 7 bases and the V segment lost 6 bases, leaving 28 bases of the junction unmatched. CDR1 and CDR2 from the germline V gene are MRHNA and SNTAGT. Here the CDR3 reads CASRDGTALGLAGGRVGWNEQFF. The CDR3 coding sequence is TGTGCCAGCAGGGACGGGACAGCTCTAGGACTAGCGGGGGGGAGGGTCGGTTGGAATGAGCAGTTCTTC.

This chain uses TRBV9 with TRBJ2-2; 8 positions match TRBD1. Germline CDR1 and CDR2: SGDLS and YYNGEE. V shed 3 bases, J shed 1 base, and the junction held 5 bases outside the gene matches. The CDR3 has 16 amino acids. The CDR3 DNA follows: TGTGCCAGCAGCGGCCGGACAGGGCTGAACACCGGGGAGCTGTTTTTT. Residues: CASSGRTGLNTGELFF.

The chain carries TRBV9 and TRBJ2-1; 10 positions match TRBD2. The V gene end was trimmed by 0 bases and the J gene end by 11 bases; junction bases not matched to a gene: 5. The CDR3 extends over 14 amino acids. The V gene's germline CDR1 is SGDLS and CDR2 YYNGEE. CDR3 protein: CASSVASGGPQQFF. The CDR3, as DNA: TGTGCCAGCAGCGTAGCTAGCGGGGGCCCCCAGCAGTTCTTC.

The rearrangement joins TRBV19 to TRBJ1-2; 8 nucleotides line up with TRBD1. The junction had 11 bases not matched to a gene; V was cut back by 6 bases and J by 2 bases. This CDR3 comprises 16 residues. The germline V gene has CDR1 LNHDA and CDR2 SQIVND (reference sequence). The CDR3 protein is CASSEARGTGNYGYTF. CDR3 coding DNA: TGTGCCAGTAGCGAGGCGAGAGGGACAGGAAACTATGGCTACACCTTC.

This chain connects TRBV16 to TRBJ1-1; D may be TRBD1 (5 bases). Germline lookup yields CDR1 KGHSY and CDR2 FQNENV. The CDR3 has 13 residues. Deletions cut 4 bases from V and 7 bases from J, with 13 bases between. The chain's CDR3 is CASSLLVGGEAFF. The CDR3 DNA sequence: TGTGCCAGCAGCCTACTCGTGGGGGGTGAAGCTTTCTTT.

The chain recombines TRBV4-2 with TRBJ1-3; D unresolved. This CDR3 has 14 amino acids. V shed 0 bases and J shed 4 bases, with 7 bases lying between them. The V gene's germline CDR1 is LGHNA and CDR2 YNFKEQ. The CDR3 loop is CASSQDTDGNTIYF. DNA of the CDR3: TGTGCCAGCAGCCAAGATACAGACGGAAACACCATATATTTT.

The genes are TRBV6-1 and TRBJ2-3; 7 bases agree with TRBD1. Per the germline V gene, CDR1 is MNHNS and CDR2 is SASEGT. J gave up 0 bases and V 4 bases, and 7 bases lay outside the gene matches. This CDR3 region has 16 residues. The CDR3 loop reads CASSAQTGISTDTQYF. DNA of the CDR3: TGTGCCAGCAGTGCCCAGACAGGGATTAGCACAGATACGCAGTATTTT.

This clone has just one count. The V gene is TRBV10-3, the J gene TRBJ1-4, with a possible D match to TRBD1 (5 bases). CDR3 length equals 13 residues. Trimming removed 9 bases from V and 5 bases from J, with 13 bases in between. The germline V gene encodes CDR1 ENHRY and CDR2 SYGVKD. In DNA form, the CDR3 reads TGTGCCATGTCGACAGACCCAAATGAAAAACTGTTTTTT. Its protein is CAMSTDPNEKLFF.

For the CDR3, the DNA is TGTGCCAGCAGCCTGGGTGGAGTGACCTACGAGCAGTACTTC. Translation gives CASSLGGVTYEQYF. J is TRBJ2-7 and V is TRBV5-6; D is undetermined. CDR1 is SGHDT and CDR2 is YYEEEE in the germline V gene. This CDR3 region has 14 residues. V shed 4 bases and J shed 2 bases, with 13 bases lying between them.

The rearrangement uses TRBV7-2 and TRBJ2-7; no firm D call. Germline CDR1 reads SGHTA; CDR2 reads FQGNSA. Deletions cut 1 base from V and 1 base from J, with 11 bases between. The CDR3 extends over 15 amino acids. Here the CDR3 DNA reads TGTGCCAGCAGCTTAGATCCAGTACTATCCTACGAGCAGTACTTC. As protein: CASSLDPVLSYEQYF.

This chain links TRBV5-1 with TRBJ2-1, with TRBD1 matching 7 bases. Trimming cost V 3 bases and J 5 bases; bases outside gene matches: 5. The CDR3 covers 14 residues. The germline gives CDR1 SGHRS, CDR2 YFSETQ. The chain's CDR3 is CASSYQDRDNEQFF. The CDR3, as DNA: TGCGCCAGCAGCTACCAAGACAGGGACAATGAGCAGTTCTTC.